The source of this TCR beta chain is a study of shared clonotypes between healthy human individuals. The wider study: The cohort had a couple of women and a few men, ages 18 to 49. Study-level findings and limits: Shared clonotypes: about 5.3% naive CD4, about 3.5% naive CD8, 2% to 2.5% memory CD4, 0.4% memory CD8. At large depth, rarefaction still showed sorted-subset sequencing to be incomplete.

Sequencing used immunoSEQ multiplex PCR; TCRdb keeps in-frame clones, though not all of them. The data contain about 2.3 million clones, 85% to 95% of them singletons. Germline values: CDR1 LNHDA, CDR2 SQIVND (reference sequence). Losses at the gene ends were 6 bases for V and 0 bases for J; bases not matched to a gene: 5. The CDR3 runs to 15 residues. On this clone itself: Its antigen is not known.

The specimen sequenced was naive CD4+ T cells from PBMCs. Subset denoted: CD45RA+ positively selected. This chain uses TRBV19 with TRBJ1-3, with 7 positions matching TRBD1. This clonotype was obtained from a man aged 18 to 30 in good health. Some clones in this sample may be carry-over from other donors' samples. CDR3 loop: CASRGQILSGNTIYF. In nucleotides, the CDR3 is TGTGCCAGTAGGGGACAGATTCTCTCTGGAAACACCATATATTTT. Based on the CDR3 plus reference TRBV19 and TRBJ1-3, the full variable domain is DGGITQSPKYLFRKEGQNVTLSCEQNLNHDAMYWYRQDPGQGLRLIYYSQIVNDFQKGDIAEGYSVSREKKESFPLTVTSAQKNPTAFYLCASRGQILSGNTIYFGEGSWLTVV.